This record covers a single T cell receptor beta chain. What it binds is unknown. This specimen belongs to a study of graft-versus-host responses after intestinal transplantation. V was shortened by 6 bases and J by 5 bases, with 10 bases between the two germline ends. CDR1 and CDR2 (germline): SGHTA, FQGNSA. This CDR3 is 13 amino acids long. General study findings and limits: Early after transplant, HvG clones declined as circulating GvH clones peaked.

Repertoires were generated with immunoSEQ multiplex PCR, while TCRdb's copy carries only in-frame clones and drops some. The sample carries about 48,000 clones, about 93% recorded once. The clonotype originates from a human donor who was the organ donor for an intestinal transplant. The sample in question was unstimulated CD4+ T cells sorted from spleen or lymph node cells, obtained before transplant. This sequence joins TRBV7-2 and TRBJ1-4; D not certain. The CDR3 protein is CASSPLGNEKLFF. As DNA, the CDR3 is TGTGCCAGCAGTCCCCTAGGAAATGAAAAACTGTTTTTT.